This TCR beta chain came from a study of Ad26.COV2.S vaccination and SARS-CoV-2 variants. CDR1 SEHNR and CDR2 FQNEAQ come from the germline V gene (reference sequence). The CDR3 is made up of 16 amino acids. The V and J ends lost 1 base and 2 bases, in that order; junction bases with no gene match: 2. TCRdb's copy holds only in-frame clones and misses some; the assay was immunoSEQ multiplex PCR. Of 350,000 to 450,000 clones in the sample, 70% to 90% are singletons; the top ten hold 3.3%. Notes on the study in general: Measures of TCR breadth and depth may have fallen short of total T cell responses.

As for this clone: Its antigen is not known.

The treatment was: around 19 received Ad26.COV2.S at low or high dose, single or two shots; 5 received placebo; per-sample allocation not given. All samples were drawn on day 63, counting from the first vaccine or placebo injection. This clonotype was obtained from a person between 18 and 65 years old who received the Ad26.COV2.S COVID-19 vaccine or a placebo. V gene TRBV7-9 combines with J gene TRBJ2-7; 13 bases match TRBD2. Material: peripheral blood, obtained in a trial of Ad26.COV2.S vaccine versus placebo. The CDR3 bases are TGTGCCAGCAGCTTAGAAACTAGCGGGAGGGCCTACGAGCAGTACTTC. Protein sequence: CASSLETSGRAYEQYF.